This T cell receptor (beta chain) was obtained from a study of T cell repertoires in cytomegalovirus infection. Findings and caveats of the study: Dominating the ex vivo response were HLA-C-restricted CMV-specific TCR beta clonotypes. Cumulative frequency of public TCR beta families picked out carriers of CMV plus the relevant HLA.

A single record per CDR3 protein comes from TCRdb applying MiXCR to the reads. This table has approximately 110,000 distinct CDR3 sequences, about 28% appearing once. The ends were cut back, 3 bases at V and 5 bases at J, with 9 bases in the middle. Germline V lookup: CDR1 SGHVS, CDR2 FQNEAQ. The CDR3 contains 13 residues. Only a few counts were recorded for this clonotype. The antigen is unknown. This receptor was obtained from a human donor in good health (CMV status not recorded). Some clones in this sample may be carry-over from other donors' samples. The input for sequencing was CD8+ T cells from cultured PBMCs, taken from culture after CMV antigen stimulation. The chain has TRBV7-8 and TRBJ2-3, with D possibly being TRBD2 (6 bases). As DNA, the CDR3 is TGTGCCAGCAGCTTGGGGCGGGGAGATACGCAGTATTTT. Amino acids: CASSLGRGDTQYF.